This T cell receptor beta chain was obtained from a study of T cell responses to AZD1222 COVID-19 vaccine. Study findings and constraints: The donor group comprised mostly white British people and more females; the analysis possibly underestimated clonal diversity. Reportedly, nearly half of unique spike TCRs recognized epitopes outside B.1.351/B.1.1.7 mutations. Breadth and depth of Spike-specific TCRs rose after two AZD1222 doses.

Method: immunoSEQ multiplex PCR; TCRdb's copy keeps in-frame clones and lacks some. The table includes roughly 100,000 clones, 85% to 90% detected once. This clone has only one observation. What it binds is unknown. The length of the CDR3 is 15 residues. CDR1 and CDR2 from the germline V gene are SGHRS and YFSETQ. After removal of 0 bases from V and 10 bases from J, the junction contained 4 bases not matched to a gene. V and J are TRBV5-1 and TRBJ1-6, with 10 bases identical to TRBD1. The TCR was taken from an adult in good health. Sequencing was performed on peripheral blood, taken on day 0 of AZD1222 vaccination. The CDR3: CASSLATGGLSPLHF. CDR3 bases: TGCGCCAGCAGCTTGGCGACAGGGGGCTTGTCACCCCTCCACTTT.